This passage covers 25 T cell receptor beta chains from one sample sequenced in a study of monozygotic twins with inflammatory bowel disease. Following a re-call of the 5' RACE reads, TCRdb has one entry per CDR3 protein and lacks DNA. The sample totals just over 300,000 distinct CDR3 sequences. The sequenced sample was blood. Receptors were obtained from a human donor with ulcerative colitis or Crohn's disease, or a healthy co-twin of an affected twin (not recorded which).

V and J are TRBV20-1 and TRBJ1-1; TCRdb designates TRBD1, a call that cannot be tested without DNA. The germline CDR1 and CDR2 sequences are DFQATT and SNEGSKA (reference sequence). The length of the CDR3 is 16 residues. CDR3 sequence: CSARDLERGRKRGAFF.

This chain uses TRBV7-2 with TRBJ2-1; TCRdb's assignment of TRBD2 cannot be checked, as there is no DNA. This CDR3 is built from 15 residues. CDR1 and CDR2 from the germline V gene are SGHTA and FQGNSA. The chain's CDR3 is CASSQLAGGGNEQFF.

The rearrangement links TRBV5-1 to TRBJ2-7; no DNA is available, so the TRBD1 call from TCRdb remains unchecked. Per the germline V gene, CDR1 is SGHRS and CDR2 is YFSETQ. The CDR3 runs to 14 residues. The CDR3 region is CASKLDGAAYEQYF. Combining the CDR3 with reference TRBV5-1 and TRBJ2-7 gives the whole variable domain KAGVTQTPRYLIKTRGQQVTLSCSPISGHRSVSWYQQTPGQGLQFLFEYFSETQRNKGNFPGRFSGRQFSNSRSEMNVSTLELGDSALYLCASKLDGAAYEQYFGPGTRLTVT.

J is TRBJ1-5 and V is TRBV20-1. This CDR3 is built from 11 residues. The germline CDR1 and CDR2 sequences are DFQATT and SNEGSKA (reference sequence). CDR3 loop: CSASRNQPQHF.

The chain combines TRBV10-3 with TRBJ1-1; the D call from TCRdb, TRBD1, cannot be confirmed without DNA. Germline V gives CDR1 ENHRY, CDR2 SYGVKD. This CDR3 has 13 residues. CDR3 loop: CAIRETTGGEAFF.

The chain carries TRBV24-1 and TRBJ2-2; TCRdb gives TRBD1 as the D gene, but with no DNA this cannot be confirmed. The CDR3 runs 16 residues. Looked up from germline, CDR1 is KGHDR and CDR2 is SFDVKD. CDR3 amino acids: CATSDPDRGLTGELFF.

The rearrangement uses TRBV5-1 and TRBJ1-1; no DNA is available, so the TRBD1 call from TCRdb remains unchecked. This CDR3 contains 18 residues. Germline CDR1 and CDR2: SGHRS and YFSETQ. The CDR3 sequence: CASTAEPGTGGLNTEAFF. Together with reference TRBV5-1 and TRBJ1-1, the CDR3 gives the full variable domain: KAGVTQTPRYLIKTRGQQVTLSCSPISGHRSVSWYQQTPGQGLQFLFEYFSETQRNKGNFPGRFSGRQFSNSRSEMNVSTLELGDSALYLCASTAEPGTGGLNTEAFFGQGTRLTVV.

This chain joins TRBV5-1 and TRBJ1-4; lacking DNA, the TRBD1 call made by TCRdb goes unchecked. Germline V lookup: CDR1 SGHRS, CDR2 YFSETQ. The CDR3 contains 15 residues. The CDR3 protein is CASSLRTGLNEKLFF.

The gene calls are TRBV7-8 and TRBJ2-6. Germline V CDR1 and CDR2: SGHVS, FQNEAQ. The CDR3 runs to 15 residues. CDR3 residues: CASSLDHSGANVLTF.

This chain joins TRBV20-1 and TRBJ1-4; TCRdb indicates TRBD1, and absent DNA this call remains unverified. In germline, CDR1 is DFQATT, CDR2 SNEGSKA (reference sequence). The CDR3 totals 14 residues. This chain's CDR3 is CSANEGTGDEKLFF.

The chain has TRBV28 and TRBJ1-1. This CDR3 spans 12 amino acids. Germline V gene lookup returns CDR1 MDHEN and CDR2 SYDVKM. The CDR3 loop reads CASTRGNTEAFF.

This sequence joins TRBV7-2 and TRBJ1-3; TCRdb picks TRBD1, but there is no DNA to check that call. The CDR3 loop spans 14 amino acids. Germline assignment: CDR1 SGHTA and CDR2 FQGNSA. This CDR3 reads CASSRDSAGNTIYF. Using reference TRBV7-2 and TRBJ1-3 for the parts outside the CDR3, the full variable domain is GAGVSQSPSNKVTEKGKDVELRCDPISGHTALYWYRQSLGQGLEFLIYFQGNSAPDKSGLPSDRFSAERTGGSVSTLTIQRTQQEDSAVYLCASSRDSAGNTIYFGEGSWLTVV.

The chain recombines TRBV20-1 with TRBJ2-1; there is no DNA to check the TCRdb D call of TRBD1. This CDR3 contains 16 residues. CDR1 and CDR2 (germline): DFQATT, SNEGSKA (reference sequence). The CDR3 spells CSARAKLGTTYNEQFF.

The V and J genes are TRBV20-1 and TRBJ2-4; with no DNA, the TCRdb D assignment of TRBD2 cannot be verified. Germline lookup yields CDR1 DFQATT and CDR2 SNEGSKA (reference sequence). This CDR3 is 13 amino acids long. The CDR3 reads CSARDGDSGVQYF.

The chain joins TRBV7-9 to TRBJ1-2. The CDR3 has 13 residues. In germline, CDR1 is SEHNR, CDR2 FQNEAQ (reference sequence). The CDR3 reads CASTGPWGFGYTF. The full variable domain, in which reference TRBV7-9 and TRBJ1-2 provide the parts outside the CDR3, is DTGVSQNPRHKITKRGQNVTFRCDPISEHNRLYWYRQTLGQGPEFLTYFQNEAQLEKSRLLSDRFSAERPKGSFSTLEIQRTEQGDSAMYLCASTGPWGFGYTFGSGTRLTVV.

The chain carries TRBV20-1 and TRBJ2-2; TCRdb's assignment of TRBD2 cannot be checked, as there is no DNA. Looked up from germline, CDR1 is DFQATT and CDR2 is SNEGSKA (reference sequence). The CDR3 consists of 19 residues. The CDR3 spells CSASLSGLAGGSNTGELFF.

V and J are TRBV28 and TRBJ2-7. The CDR3 spans 14 residues. Germline-derived CDR1 and CDR2 are MDHEN and SYDVKM. CDR3 loop: CASSFLAGVLEQYF.

The chain joins TRBV6-5 to TRBJ2-7; TCRdb picks TRBD1, but there is no DNA to check that call. This CDR3 is built from 15 residues. Germline-derived CDR1 and CDR2 are MNHEY and SVGAGI. This chain's CDR3 is CASRLAGRSSYEQYF.

The rearrangement links TRBV20-1 to TRBJ1-1. This CDR3 has 13 amino acids. Per the germline V gene, CDR1 is DFQATT and CDR2 is SNEGSKA (reference sequence). CDR3 amino acids: CSASGPMYTEAFF.

The rearrangement links TRBV12-3 or TRBV12-4 to TRBJ2-3. The CDR3 runs 15 residues. CDR3 residues: CASSFVGISTDTQYF.

The chain employs TRBV12-3 or TRBV12-4 and TRBJ2-3; TCRdb lists TRBD2, though no DNA is available to test this call. The CDR3 is 15 amino acids. CDR3 region: CASSTASGAPDTQYF.

J is TRBJ1-5 and V is TRBV18; TCRdb designates TRBD1, a call that cannot be tested without DNA. CDR1 is KGHSH and CDR2 is LQKENI in the germline V gene. The CDR3 runs to 13 residues. The CDR3 reads CPSSPGQNQPQHF.

The CDR3 reads CAWSHKQGWSNQPQHF. This rearrangement joins TRBV30 to TRBJ1-5; absent DNA, TCRdb's TRBD1 call cannot be checked. This CDR3 has 16 residues. In germline, CDR1 is GTSNPN, CDR2 SVGIG (reference sequence).

The chain has TRBV10-2 and TRBJ2-3; absent DNA, TCRdb's TRBD1 call cannot be checked. Germline CDR1 reads WSHSY; CDR2 reads SAAADI. This CDR3 region has 14 residues. The CDR3 is CASSGQGRTDTQYF.

V usage is TRBV7-2 and J usage is TRBJ2-7. The CDR3 contains 14 residues. Germline V CDR1 and CDR2: SGHTA, FQGNSA. Here the CDR3 reads CASSLVTISYEQYF.